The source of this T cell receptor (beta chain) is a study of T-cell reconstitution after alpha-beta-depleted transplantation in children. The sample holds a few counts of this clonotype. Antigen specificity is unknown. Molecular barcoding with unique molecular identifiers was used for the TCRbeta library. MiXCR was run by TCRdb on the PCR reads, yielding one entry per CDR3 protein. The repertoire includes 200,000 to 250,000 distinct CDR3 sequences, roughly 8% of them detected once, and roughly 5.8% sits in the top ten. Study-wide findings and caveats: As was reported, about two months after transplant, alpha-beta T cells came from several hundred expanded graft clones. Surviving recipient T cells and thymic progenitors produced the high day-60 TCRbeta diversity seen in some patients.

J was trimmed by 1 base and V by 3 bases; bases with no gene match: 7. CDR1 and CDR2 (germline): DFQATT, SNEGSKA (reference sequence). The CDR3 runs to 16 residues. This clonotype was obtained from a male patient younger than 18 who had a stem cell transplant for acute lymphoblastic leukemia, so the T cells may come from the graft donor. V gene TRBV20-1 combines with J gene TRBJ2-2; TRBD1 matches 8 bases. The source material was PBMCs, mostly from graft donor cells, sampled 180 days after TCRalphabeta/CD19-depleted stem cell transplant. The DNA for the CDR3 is TGCAGTGCTAGGTCAGGGGGCTTAGGGAACACCGGGGAGCTGTTTTTT. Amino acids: CSARSGGLGNTGELFF.